A single sample is the source of the 15 T cell receptor beta chains below, sequenced in a study of vaccination and CD4 T cells after COVID-19. These receptors have no known antigen. The treatment was: roughly 10-day PBMC culture with coronavirus spike peptide pools or control peptides (ViraFEST assay). During the years 2011-2018, before the COVID-19 pandemic, the unexposed donor's CD4+ T cells were collected. Oncomine TCR Beta short-read sequencing was applied to DNA from cultured CD4+ T cells. One entry per CDR3 protein, called by TCRdb with MiXCR from the PCR reads. The sample consists of 9,700 or so distinct CDR3 sequences, around 59% of them appearing once. Sequences were obtained from CD4+ T cells from blood, cultured in vitro. The receptor set was obtained from a human donor in good health.

This clonotype has only a few counts. The chain couples TRBV7-2 to TRBJ1-1; a weak D match, TRBD1 (5 bases). The length of the CDR3 is 13 residues. Trimming shortened V by 5 bases and J by 4 bases, and 11 bases separated the two germline ends. Germline CDR1 and CDR2: SGHTA and FQGNSA. CDR3 residues: CASSIRQSTEAFF. The CDR3 DNA follows: TGTGCCAGCAGCATCCGACAGAGCACTGAAGCTTTCTTT.

J is TRBJ1-2 and V is TRBV19, with 8 bases matching TRBD1. This CDR3 has 13 residues. J was trimmed by 8 bases and V by 6 bases; bases with no gene match: 8. The V gene's germline CDR1 is LNHDA and CDR2 SQIVND (reference sequence). CDR3 residues: CASRRAGGMGYTF. CDR3 in DNA: TGTGCCAGTAGACGGGCAGGGGGCATGGGCTACACCTTC. Full variable domain (missing parts from reference TRBV19 and TRBJ1-2): DGGITQSPKYLFRKEGQNVTLSCEQNLNHDAMYWYRQDPGQGLRLIYYSQIVNDFQKGDIAEGYSVSREKKESFPLTVTSAQKNPTAFYLCASRRAGGMGYTFGSGTRLTVV.

CDR3 DNA: TGTGCCAGCAGCTTGGGATGGGGGGGGTCCTACAATGAGCAGTTCTTC. Translating it yields CASSLGWGGSYNEQFF. The chain recombines TRBV5-6 with TRBJ2-1; 7 bases fit TRBD2. The V segment lost 0 bases and the J segment 1 base; nucleotides outside the gene matches: 4. CDR3 size: 16 residues. Germline CDR1 is SGHDT and CDR2 is YYEEEE.

V is TRBV20-1 and J is TRBJ2-7; D not certain. From germline, CDR1 is DFQATT and CDR2 SNEGSKA (reference sequence). This CDR3 contains 12 residues. V lost 5 bases and J lost 2, with 10 bases in between. The CDR3 DNA reads TGCAGTGCTCAGGCTCCACCCTACGAGCAGTACTTC. It yields the protein CSAQAPPYEQYF.

Only a few counts were recorded for this clonotype. The rearrangement links TRBV6-1 to TRBJ1-1; possible D gene TRBD1, 5 bases. The V gene lost 10 bases and the J gene lost 5 bases, with 17 bases spanning the gap. This CDR3 comprises 13 residues. Germline CDR1 reads MNHNS; CDR2 reads SASEGT. This chain's CDR3 is CATRRGPGTEAFF. The CDR3, as DNA: TGTGCCACCCGGAGGGGTCCAGGAACTGAAGCTTTCTTT.

This clonotype has only a few counts. The genes are TRBV7-2 and TRBJ1-2; no reliable D call. This CDR3 contains 14 residues. V lost 4 bases, J lost 2 bases, and 11 bases lay in between. The germline V gene has CDR1 SGHTA and CDR2 FQGNSA. For the CDR3, the DNA is TGTGCCAGCAGCTCCCGGGGATTCAACTATGGCTACACCTTC. Encoded protein: CASSSRGFNYGYTF.

The sample holds a few counts of this clonotype. The genes are TRBV2 and TRBJ1-2; 11 positions agree with TRBD1. The CDR3 runs to 14 residues. Losses at the gene ends were 6 bases for V and 1 base for J; bases not matched to a gene: 1. Germline CDR1 SNHLY, CDR2 FYNNEI. The CDR3 region has the DNA TGTGCCAGCAGGGGACAGGGGGGTAACTATGGCTACACCTTC. It codes for CASRGQGGNYGYTF.

This chain connects TRBV7-2 to TRBJ2-2, with 11 nucleotides matching TRBD2. Germline CDR1 is SGHTA and CDR2 is FQGNSA. The CDR3 runs to 13 residues. Losses at the gene ends were 7 bases for V and 7 bases for J; bases not matched to a gene: 2. In DNA form, the CDR3 reads TGTGCCAGCACACTAGCGGGAGTCGGGGAGCTGTTTTTT. It encodes CASTLAGVGELFF.

The V call is TRBV27, the J call TRBJ1-2; 12 nucleotides align to TRBD1. Germline values: CDR1 MNHEY, CDR2 SMNVEV (reference sequence). V lost 5 bases, J lost 2 bases, and 12 bases stayed unmatched. The CDR3 extends over 18 amino acids. The CDR3 coding sequence is TGTGCCAGCAGTCCCTCATCGCGGGACAGGGGGCAGAACTATGGCTACACCTTC. This codes for CASSPSSRDRGQNYGYTF.

In its sample, this clonotype is medium-sized (0.01 to 0.1%). The V call is TRBV19, the J call TRBJ1-5; 7 bases line up with TRBD1. CDR1 and CDR2 (germline): LNHDA, SQIVND (reference sequence). The ends lost 7 bases at V and 9 bases at J; junction bases unmatched: 6. This CDR3 is built from 12 residues. CDR3 nucleotide sequence: TGTGCCAGTACTAACAGGGGTCTGCCCCAGCATTTT. It codes for CASTNRGLPQHF. The full variable domain, with the rest looked up from reference TRBV19 and TRBJ1-5, is DGGITQSPKYLFRKEGQNVTLSCEQNLNHDAMYWYRQDPGQGLRLIYYSQIVNDFQKGDIAEGYSVSREKKESFPLTVTSAQKNPTAFYLCASTNRGLPQHFGDGTRLSIL.

V is TRBV20-1 and J is TRBJ2-7; 13 bases match TRBD2. The CDR3 is made up of 13 amino acids. Germline V gene data show CDR1 as DFQATT and CDR2 as SNEGSKA (reference sequence). Trimming took 4 bases from V and 5 from J; bases not matched to a gene: 2. The DNA for the CDR3 is TGCAGTGCTAAGGGACTAGCGGGGCACGAGCAGTACTTC. The encoded protein is CSAKGLAGHEQYF.

This clonotype was seen only a few times. CDR3 DNA: TGTGCCAGCAGCCCCAAAACAGGAGGGAACACTGAAGCTTTCTTT. This gives the protein CASSPKTGGNTEAFF. This chain joins TRBV7-2 and TRBJ1-1, with D tentatively TRBD1 (5 bases). CDR1 and CDR2 from the germline V gene are SGHTA and FQGNSA. The CDR3 runs to 15 residues. V was shortened by 5 bases and J by 1 base, with 14 bases between the two germline ends.

This chain links TRBV5-1 with TRBJ2-5, with D unclear. The germline gives CDR1 SGHRS, CDR2 YFSETQ. V was pared by 1 base and J by 5 bases, with 9 bases between. The CDR3 totals 13 residues. The CDR3, as DNA: TGCGCCAGCAGCTTGCCTAAATGGGAGACCCAGTACTTC. Protein product: CASSLPKWETQYF.

This chain uses TRBV6-2 or TRBV6-3 with TRBJ2-2, with a weak D call TRBD1 (5 bases). The CDR3 sequence is 16 residues long. Trimming took 2 bases from V and 4 from J, leaving 14 bases between them. CDR1 is MNHEY, CDR2 SVGEGT, per germline. The CDR3 nucleotides read TGTGCCAGCAGTTACATGGCAGGGAAGGGCACCGGGGAGCTGTTTTTT. Amino acid sequence: CASSYMAGKGTGELFF.

As regards this clonotype: It is likely a read error, because the conserved phenylalanine at the end of the CDR3 is missing. This sequence joins TRBV6-1 and TRBJ1-5; D gene uncertain. Trimming stripped 0 bases from V and 9 bases from J, with 18 bases between. Looked up from germline, CDR1 is MNHNS and CDR2 is SASEGT. This CDR3 is 16 amino acids long. Here the CDR3 reads CASSEAGPFGHRPQHL. CDR3 DNA sequence: TGTGCCAGCAGTGAAGCCGGGCCATTCGGCCATCGGCCCCAGCATCTT.